This T cell receptor (beta chain) emerged from a study of T cell repertoires in cytomegalovirus infection. About the research overall: In the study, CMV epitopes included recently identified HLA-C-restricted and well-studied HLA-B-restricted ones. Shared public TCR beta signatures pointed to both CMV infection and a matching HLA type. Broader study findings: In two of eight donors, the top clonotype was HLA-C-restricted CMV-specific.

The V gene lost 5 bases and the J gene lost 4 bases, with 14 bases spanning the gap. Germline values: CDR1 SGHTA, CDR2 FQGTGA. CDR3 length equals 14 residues. Via MiXCR, TCRdb re-called the reads, giving one row per CDR3 protein. The table has 110,000 or so distinct CDR3 sequences, roughly 30% seen once. This clonotype was seen many times. Its antigen is as yet unknown. Here the sequenced sample was CD8+ T cells from cultured PBMCs, taken from culture after CMV antigen stimulation. This clonotype was sampled from a human donor in good health (CMV status not recorded). Some clones in this sample may be carry-over from other donors' samples. The chain joins TRBV7-3 to TRBJ1-2; the D is unclear. This CDR3 reads CASSPGEGGYGYTF. The CDR3, as DNA: TGTGCCAGCAGCCCCGGGGAGGGCGGCTATGGCTACACCTTC.